A single sample is the source of the 2 T cell receptor beta chains below, sequenced in a study of PD-1 blockade in mismatch repair-deficient tumors. Method: immunoSEQ multiplex PCR; TCRdb's copy keeps in-frame clones and lacks some. The sample lists tens of thousands of clones; approximately 80% were seen once. The material sequenced was peripheral blood, taken 44 weeks after starting pembrolizumab. The receptors originated from an adult with mismatch repair-deficient cancer.

This clone was seen only a few times. The gene calls are TRBV7-9 and TRBJ1-5; D unclear. Per the germline V gene, CDR1 is SEHNR and CDR2 is FQNEAQ (reference sequence). The CDR3 covers 14 residues. V lost 3 bases, J lost 2 bases, and 8 bases lay in between. CDR3 amino acids: CASSFPAGNQPQHF. In DNA, the CDR3 is TGTGCCAGCAGCTTCCCCGCCGGCAATCAGCCCCAGCATTTT. Filled out from reference TRBV7-9 and TRBJ1-5, the complete variable domain reads DTGVSQNPRHKITKRGQNVTFRCDPISEHNRLYWYRQTLGQGPEFLTYFQNEAQLEKSRLLSDRFSAERPKGSFSTLEIQRTEQGDSAMYLCASSFPAGNQPQHFGDGTRLSIL.

This chain uses TRBV12-5 with TRBJ2-2; 10 positions agree with TRBD2. There are 16 residues in the CDR3. Germline V gives CDR1 LGHNT, CDR2 FRNRAP. V gave up 5 bases and J gave up 0 bases; unmatched junction bases: 3. CDR3 nucleotide sequence: TGTGCTAGTGGTCTTGGACTAGCGGCGAACACCGGGGAGCTGTTTTTT. Its protein is CASGLGLAANTGELFF. Drawing the rest from reference TRBV12-5 and TRBJ2-2, the complete variable domain is DARVTQTPRHKVTEMGQEVTMRCQPILGHNTVFWYRQTMMQGLELLAYFRNRAPLDDSGMPKDRFSAEMPDATLATLKIQPSEPRDSAVYFCASGLGLAANTGELFFGEGSRLTVL.